A single sample is the source of the 25 T cell receptor beta chains below, sequenced in a study of blood T cell repertoires in COVID-19. Assay used: immunoSEQ multiplex PCR; TCRdb lists only in-frame clones, some missing. Altogether roughly 160,000 clones are present, around 79% being singletons, with the ten largest covering roughly 9.6%. The source material was PBMCs or T cells enriched from blood (not recorded which). These receptors all come from a man aged 50 to 59 who had recovered from COVID-19.

This chain uses TRBV28 with TRBJ2-7, with D perhaps matching TRBD1 (6 bases). The CDR3 is 14 residues long. Deletions cut 8 bases from V and 7 bases from J, with 21 bases between. In germline, CDR1 is MDHEN, CDR2 SYDVKM. The CDR3 DNA reads as TGTGCCAGCCGCATCTCTCAGGGGCCCAGGGAGCAGTACTTC. Protein: CASRISQGPREQYF. The full variable domain, with the rest looked up from reference TRBV28 and TRBJ2-7, is DVKVTQSSRYLVKRTGEKVFLECVQDMDHENMFWYRQDPGLGLRLIYFSYDVKMKEKGDIPEGYSVSREKKERFSLILESASTNQTSMYLCASRISQGPREQYFGPGTRLTVT.

This rearrangement joins TRBV24-1 to TRBJ1-5; D might be TRBD1 (6 bases). Per the germline V gene, CDR1 is KGHDR and CDR2 is SFDVKD. V was shortened by 6 bases and J by 11 bases, with 16 bases between the two germline ends. CDR3 length: 13 residues. CDR3 DNA sequence: TGTGCCACCAGTACAACAGGGATGTTGTCCCAGCATTTT. This encodes CATSTTGMLSQHF.

This chain uses TRBV5-8 with TRBJ2-2, with D tentatively TRBD1 (5 bases). Deletions cut 4 bases from V and 3 bases from J, with 16 bases between. The germline gives CDR1 SGHTS, CDR2 YDEGEE. This CDR3 is built from 16 residues. CDR3 protein: CASSHARGEYTGELFF. In DNA form, the CDR3 reads TGTGCCAGCAGCCATGCTAGGGGCGAGTACACCGGGGAGCTGTTTTTT.

The chain combines TRBV7-9 with TRBJ1-2, with no clear D. V dropped 4 bases and J dropped 12 bases, with 6 bases sitting between them. CDR3 length: 9 residues. Germline V gives CDR1 SEHNR, CDR2 FQNEAQ (reference sequence). For the CDR3, the DNA is TGTGCCAGCAGCTCCGACAACACCTTC. Its translation is CASSSDNTF.

The gene calls are TRBV6-1 and TRBJ1-2, with D perhaps matching TRBD1 (5 bases). Germline loops: CDR1 MNHNS, CDR2 SASEGT. This CDR3 is 17 amino acids long. V was clipped by 3 bases and J by 5 bases, with 22 bases between them. CDR3 nucleotides: TGTGCCAGCAGTGACCGTCCAGGGTTTGCCACACCTTATGGCTACACCTTC. The encoded protein is CASSDRPGFATPYGYTF.

The chain uses TRBV29-1 and TRBJ2-7, with TRBD1 identical over 7 bases. Germline V gene data show CDR1 as SQVTM and CDR2 as ANQGSEA. The CDR3 consists of 13 residues. Trimming took 4 bases from V and 6 from J; bases not matched to a gene: 9. The CDR3 loop is CSVGSDRSVEQYF. CDR3 DNA: TGCAGCGTTGGATCGGACAGGAGTGTCGAGCAGTACTTC.

The genes are TRBV15 and TRBJ2-5; 8 bases are shared with TRBD1. V was pared by 3 bases and J by 0 bases, with 12 bases of the junction left unmatched. The CDR3 has 18 amino acids. CDR1 and CDR2 from the germline V gene are LNHNV and YYDKDF (reference sequence). CDR3 nucleotide sequence: TGTGCCACCAGCAGCAATAGAGACAGGGGAATTAACCAAGAGACCCAGTACTTC. Amino acid sequence: CATSSNRDRGINQETQYF.

This chain connects TRBV28 to TRBJ1-6, with D perhaps TRBD1 (6 bases). V gave up 7 bases and J gave up 7 bases, with 11 bases separating them. Germline V gene sequence: CDR1 MDHEN, CDR2 SYDVKM. The CDR3 covers 13 residues. The CDR3 region has the DNA TGTGCCAGCATGGGGGGGGCCAATTCACCCCTCCACTTT. Translation: CASMGGANSPLHF.

The V and J genes are TRBV10-3 and TRBJ2-3, with D tentatively TRBD2 (6 bases). The CDR3 has 16 residues. Looked up from germline, CDR1 is ENHRY and CDR2 is SYGVKD. Trimming took off 4 bases at V and 2 bases at J, with 16 bases between the two ends. CDR3 in DNA: TGTGCCATCAGTGGATCGACTAGTAGTCTCACAGATACGCAGTATTTT. This translates into CAISGSTSSLTDTQYF.

The V gene is TRBV3-1 (or the pseudogene TRBV3-2), the J gene TRBJ2-1; 11 nucleotides align to TRBD1. The germline CDR1 and CDR2 sequences are LGHDT and YNNKEL (reference sequence). Trimming removed 1 base from V and 8 bases from J; junction bases left unmatched: 4. The CDR3 spans 15 residues. CDR3: CASSQVDRGRDEQFF. CDR3 in DNA: TGTGCCAGCAGCCAAGTGGACAGGGGGCGGGATGAGCAGTTCTTC.

The rearrangement uses TRBV2 and TRBJ1-4, with 7 bases aligning to TRBD1. The germline V gene encodes CDR1 SNHLY and CDR2 FYNNEI. The CDR3 has 14 residues. The V segment lost 6 bases and the J segment 3 bases; nucleotides outside the gene matches: 4. The CDR3 reads CASRWDSANEKLFF. CDR3 DNA: TGTGCCAGCAGATGGGACAGCGCTAATGAAAAACTGTTTTTT. The variable domain in full, with the rest retrieved from reference TRBV2 and TRBJ1-4, is EPEVTQTPSHQVTQMGQEVILRCVPISNHLYFYWYRQILGQKVEFLVSFYNNEISEKSEIFDDQFSVERPDGSNFTLKIRSTKLEDSAMYFCASRWDSANEKLFFGSGTQLSVL.

J is TRBJ1-1 and V is TRBV11-3; D is possibly TRBD1 (5 bases). The V end was cut by 0 bases, the J end by 4 bases, with 21 bases between. CDR1 and CDR2 from the germline V gene are SGHNT and YENEEA. This CDR3 has 18 amino acids. The CDR3 loop reads CASSLEVTEGRVGTEAFF. The CDR3 region has the DNA TGTGCCAGCAGCTTAGAAGTTACGGAAGGCAGGGTGGGCACTGAAGCTTTCTTT.

The chain uses TRBV28 and TRBJ1-4; no reliable D call. Germline V lookup: CDR1 MDHEN, CDR2 SYDVKM. Trimming shortened V by 4 bases and J by 5 bases, and 14 bases separated the two germline ends. CDR3 length equals 15 residues. Written as DNA, the CDR3 is TGTGCCAGCAGTTCCCCCGAGGGATTCAATGAAAAACTGTTTTTT. Translating gives CASSSPEGFNEKLFF.

This clone was seen once. The chain links TRBV5-8 to TRBJ1-5; D uncertain. V lost 0 bases to trimming and J lost 8 bases, with 12 bases between them. The CDR3 runs 14 residues. Looked up from germline, CDR1 is SGHTS and CDR2 is YDEGEE. CDR3 DNA: TGTGCCAGCAGCTTGGTGCGGGTATTGAAGCCCCAGCATTTT. Protein: CASSLVRVLKPQHF.

This rearrangement joins TRBV27 to TRBJ1-5, with 7 bases lining up with TRBD1. Trimming took 5 bases from V and 7 from J; bases not matched to a gene: 14. Germline CDR1 MNHEY, CDR2 SMNVEV (reference sequence). This CDR3 has 16 residues. The CDR3 region has the DNA TGTGCCAGCAGTCCAGCGGCGACAGGGAGAGGCCAGCCCCAGCATTTT. Translating it yields CASSPAATGRGQPQHF.

The genes are TRBV6-5 and TRBJ2-3, with D possibly being TRBD1 (6 bases). The CDR3 sequence is 14 residues long. V shed 0 bases and J shed 6 bases, with 10 bases lying between them. From germline, CDR1 is MNHEY and CDR2 SVGAGI. In DNA, the CDR3 is TGTGCCAGCAGTTACTCGCAGGGGTGGGATACGCAGTATTTT. Its translation is CASSYSQGWDTQYF.

The chain is built from TRBV4-1 and TRBJ2-7; 9 bases are a match to TRBD2. J was trimmed by 5 bases and V by 3 bases; bases with no gene match: 11. Looked up from germline, CDR1 is MGHRA and CDR2 is YSYEKL. The CDR3 covers 16 residues. The CDR3 nucleotides are TGCGCCAGCAGCCAGACCAAGGCTAGCGGGAACCACGAGCAGTACTTC. Its translation is CASSQTKASGNHEQYF.

The chain has TRBV28 and TRBJ2-4; 8 bases are a match to TRBD1. The germline CDR1 and CDR2 sequences are MDHEN and SYDVKM. CDR3 length: 18 residues. V gave up 6 bases and J gave up 1 base; unmatched junction bases: 14. The CDR3 protein is CASSHGTGAFGAKNIQYF. The DNA for the CDR3 is TGTGCCAGCAGCCACGGGACAGGAGCGTTTGGGGCCAAAAACATTCAGTACTTC.

The chain couples TRBV28 to TRBJ2-7; 13 bases line up with TRBD2. Germline V gene data show CDR1 as MDHEN and CDR2 as SYDVKM. J lost 1 base, V lost 6 bases, and 9 bases had no gene match. This CDR3 spans 17 amino acids. This CDR3 reads CASSSALTSGRSYEQYF. The CDR3 DNA sequence: TGTGCCAGCAGCTCCGCCCTGACTAGCGGGAGGTCCTACGAGCAGTACTTC.

The chain has TRBV28 and TRBJ2-7, with 8 bases matching TRBD2. The CDR3 runs to 19 residues. The trim removed 5 bases at V and 4 bases at J, leaving 22 bases unmatched. CDR1 is MDHEN and CDR2 is SYDVKM in the germline V gene. The CDR3 reads CASSLRATITGTSPYEQYF. In DNA, the CDR3 is TGTGCCAGCAGTCTCCGGGCCACCATAACCGGGACTAGTCCATACGAGCAGTACTTC. Drawing the rest from reference TRBV28 and TRBJ2-7, the complete variable domain is DVKVTQSSRYLVKRTGEKVFLECVQDMDHENMFWYRQDPGLGLRLIYFSYDVKMKEKGDIPEGYSVSREKKERFSLILESASTNQTSMYLCASSLRATITGTSPYEQYFGPGTRLTVT.

CDR3 DNA sequence: TGTGCCAGCAGCACACTCTCGCGGGGGGCAGATACGCAGTATTTT. It translates to CASSTLSRGADTQYF. The chain has TRBV11-2 and TRBJ2-3; 8 bases are shared with TRBD2. CDR3 length equals 15 residues. Trimming took 5 bases from V and 4 from J; bases not matched to a gene: 8. In germline, CDR1 is SGHAT, CDR2 FQNNGV. Supplemented by reference TRBV11-2 and TRBJ2-3, the full variable domain reads EAGVAQSPRYKIIEKRQSVAFWCNPISGHATLYWYQQILGQGPKLLIQFQNNGVVDDSQLPKDRFSAERLKGVDSTLKIQPAKLEDSAVYLCASSTLSRGADTQYFGPGTRLTVL.

V is TRBV6-5 and J is TRBJ2-7; 7 nucleotides match TRBD1. V gave up 4 bases and J gave up 0 bases; unmatched junction bases: 3. Germline lookup yields CDR1 MNHEY and CDR2 SVGAGI. The CDR3 loop spans 14 amino acids. The CDR3 reads CASSSSGGSYEQYF. CDR3 DNA: TGTGCCAGCAGTTCATCAGGGGGCTCCTACGAGCAGTACTTC.

This chain uses TRBV7-6 with TRBJ2-1, with D possibly being TRBD1 (6 bases). V lost 0 bases and J 9 bases, leaving 15 bases between the germline ends. This CDR3 spans 15 amino acids. The germline V gene has CDR1 SGHVS and CDR2 FNYEAQ. CDR3: CASSLARPRGSEQFF. For the CDR3, the DNA is TGTGCCAGCAGCTTAGCAAGACCCAGGGGCTCTGAGCAGTTCTTC.

The rearrangement joins TRBV3-1 (or the pseudogene TRBV3-2) to TRBJ2-5, with 12 bases matching TRBD2. This CDR3 has 16 residues. V gave up 4 bases and J gave up 4 bases; unmatched junction bases: 7. The germline gives CDR1 LGHDT, CDR2 YNNKEL (reference sequence). The CDR3 loop reads CASSPLAGGQIETQYF. The CDR3 coding sequence is TGTGCCAGCAGCCCCCTAGCGGGGGGGCAGATAGAGACCCAGTACTTC.

This clone came up a few times. The V call is TRBV5-6, the J call TRBJ1-2; 10 nucleotides align to TRBD1. Per germline, CDR1 SGHDT and CDR2 YYEEEE. Losses at the gene ends were 0 bases for V and 6 bases for J; bases not matched to a gene: 2. The CDR3 contains 14 residues. CDR3 nucleotide sequence: TGTGCCAGCAGCTTGGTTGGGACAGGGGATGGCTACACCTTC. Encoded protein: CASSLVGTGDGYTF.